Below, one T cell receptor beta chain is given with its context. Its antigen target is currently unknown. No base qualities exist here, and no much larger clone lies one base off it. These data belong to a study of T-cell memory formation after mild COVID-19 (dated by TCRdb to about 2021). General notes on the study: Most TCR sequence clusters were specific to one of the two donors. In a couple of donors, T-cell clones that expanded and contracted after mild COVID-19 were tracked by sequencing TCRalpha and TCRbeta repertoires over time. Two young, previously healthy adult volunteers, one female and one male, were included in the cohort. General findings and caveats noted by the study authors: Clones that contracted from day 15 to 85 showed balanced CD4/CD8 phenotypes, whereas a second wave of clones that expanded from day 15 to 37 leaned towards CD4+. Some responding clones were detected in pre-infection memory, which suggested that pre-existing cross-reactive memory T cells had joined the SARS-CoV-2 response. Whether the second-wave clones peaking on day 37 were SARS-CoV-2 specific was not confirmed. Only a couple of mild cases were covered in the study, and larger cohorts including severe cases with pre-infection samples were considered necessary. Contracting CD4+ clones were found mainly in CM and EM memory subsets, while CD8+ clones were enriched in EMRA.

Ficoll-Paque density gradient centrifugation was the method used to isolate PBMCs. At the junction V is shortened by 3 bases and J by 8 bases; bases outside the gene matches: 3. Counted from cysteine to phenylalanine, this CDR3 has 12 amino acids. The entry retains the CDR3 DNA only, 36 bases that are in frame from base 1. Reading the germline V gene (reference sequence) gives CDR1 DFQATT and CDR2 SNEGSKA. The sequencer was an Illumina NovaSeq 6000. TCRalpha and TCRbeta cDNA libraries were constructed by 5'RACE with constant-segment primers, with sample barcodes and unique molecular identifiers being introduced. RNA was extracted from every sample with Trizol reagent. Amplification of the libraries took two PCR steps, and the second step added a second sample barcode plus Illumina TruSeq adapters. Sequencing of the libraries was done on an Illumina NovaSeq, producing 2 x 150 bp paired-end reads. On the authors' methods: Demultiplexing of reads and collapsing into UMI-guided consensus sequences were performed with migec v1.2.7. Using mixcr v2.1.11, the UMI consensuses were aligned to TRA and TRB V and J templates and assembled into clonotypes. A clonotype was counted as expanded or contracted only if both edgeR and NoisET called the change significant, with noise models trained on biological replicates. For edgeR calls, the thresholds were a false discovery rate-adjusted p below 0.01 and a log2 fold-change of 1. PCA with hierarchical clustering of max-normalized trajectories of the 1000 most abundant clonotypes was used as exploratory dynamics analysis. Separately sequenced CD4+ and CD8+ repertoires were used to assign the CD4 or CD8 phenotype of responding clones. TCRdb reprocessing: public reads trimmed at Q25 with fastp, clones called with MiXCR, in-frame beta chains kept. Under each unique CDR3 protein, matching rows form one entry showing the most common genes and DNA. The V and J calls were not made by the authors but by TCRdb's processing. The sample contains 550,000 to 650,000 distinct CDR3 sequences, roughly 17% of them found a single time. Of the sample, less than 10% is held by the ten largest clones.

Material: PBMCs or a T cell subset sorted from them (not recorded which). The chain employs TRBV20-1 and TRBJ1-4, with 7 junctional bases fitting TRBD1. This receptor was identified in an adult woman who had mild COVID-19 (a few samples of this study predate the infection). The sample titles of this study are shuffled in the database, so cell type and time point are left out; the donor was told from shared clones. The DNA reads TGCAGTGCTAGCTACAGGGGAGAAAAACTGTTTTTT. The encoded protein is CSASYRGEKLFF.